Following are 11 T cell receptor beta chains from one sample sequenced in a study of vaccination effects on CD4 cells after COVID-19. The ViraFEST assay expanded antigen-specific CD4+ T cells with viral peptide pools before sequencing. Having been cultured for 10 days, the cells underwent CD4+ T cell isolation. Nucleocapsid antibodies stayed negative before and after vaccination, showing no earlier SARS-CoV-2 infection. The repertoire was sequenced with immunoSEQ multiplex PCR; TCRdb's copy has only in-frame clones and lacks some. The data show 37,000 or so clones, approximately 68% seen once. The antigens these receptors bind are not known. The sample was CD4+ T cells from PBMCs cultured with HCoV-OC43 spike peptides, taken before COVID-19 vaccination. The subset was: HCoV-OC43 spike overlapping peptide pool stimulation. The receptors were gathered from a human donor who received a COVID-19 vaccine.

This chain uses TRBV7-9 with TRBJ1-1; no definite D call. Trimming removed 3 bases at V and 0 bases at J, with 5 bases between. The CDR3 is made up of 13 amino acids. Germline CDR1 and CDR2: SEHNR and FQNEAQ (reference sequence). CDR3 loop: CASSFTLNTEAFF. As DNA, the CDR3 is TGTGCCAGCAGCTTTACACTGAACACTGAAGCTTTCTTT. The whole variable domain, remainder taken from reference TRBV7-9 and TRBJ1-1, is DTGVSQNPRHKITKRGQNVTFRCDPISEHNRLYWYRQTLGQGPEFLTYFQNEAQLEKSRLLSDRFSAERPKGSFSTLEIQRTEQGDSAMYLCASSFTLNTEAFFGQGTRLTVV.

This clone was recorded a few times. CDR3 DNA sequence: TGCGCCAGCAGGACAGGCAACACCGGGGAGCTGTTTTTT. Its protein product is CASRTGNTGELFF. The rearrangement joins TRBV5-1 to TRBJ2-2; D is possibly TRBD1 (6 bases). The CDR3 totals 13 residues. Germline V CDR1 and CDR2: SGHRS, YFSETQ. The V gene lost 5 bases and the J gene lost 2 bases, with 7 bases spanning the gap.

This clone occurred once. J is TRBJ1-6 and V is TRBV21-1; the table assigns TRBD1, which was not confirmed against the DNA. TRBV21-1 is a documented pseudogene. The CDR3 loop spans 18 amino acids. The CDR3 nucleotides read TGTGCCAGCAGCAAAGCCGGGACAGGGAATCAAGAAAATTCACCCCTCCACTTT. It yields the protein CASSKAGTGNQENSPLHF.

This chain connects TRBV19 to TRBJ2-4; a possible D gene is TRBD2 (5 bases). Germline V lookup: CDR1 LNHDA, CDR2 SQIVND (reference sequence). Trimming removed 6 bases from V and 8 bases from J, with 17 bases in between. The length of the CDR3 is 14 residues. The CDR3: CASRETRGRDIQYF. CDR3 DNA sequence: TGTGCCAGTAGAGAAACACGGGGTAGGGACATTCAGTACTTC.

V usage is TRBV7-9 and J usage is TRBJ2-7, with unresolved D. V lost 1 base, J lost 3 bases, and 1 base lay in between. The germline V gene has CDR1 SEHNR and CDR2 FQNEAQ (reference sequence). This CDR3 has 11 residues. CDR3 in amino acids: CASSLVYEQYF. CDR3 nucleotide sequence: TGTGCCAGCAGCTTAGTCTACGAGCAGTACTTC.

The CDR3 protein is CASSRLGGKETQYF. The DNA of the CDR3 is TGTGCCAGTAGTAGGCTCGGGGGGAAAGAGACCCAGTACTTC. This chain uses TRBV19 with TRBJ2-5; 7 nucleotides match TRBD2. This CDR3 is 14 amino acids long. Germline-derived CDR1 and CDR2 are LNHDA and SQIVND (reference sequence). Unmatched junction bases numbered 5, after V lost 4 bases and J lost 3 bases.

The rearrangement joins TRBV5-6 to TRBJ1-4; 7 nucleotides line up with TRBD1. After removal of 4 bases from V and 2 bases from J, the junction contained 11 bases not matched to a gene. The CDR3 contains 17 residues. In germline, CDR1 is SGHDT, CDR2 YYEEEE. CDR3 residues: CASSPDRVGATNEKLFF. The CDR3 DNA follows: TGTGCCAGCAGCCCAGACAGGGTAGGAGCGACTAATGAAAAACTGTTTTTT.

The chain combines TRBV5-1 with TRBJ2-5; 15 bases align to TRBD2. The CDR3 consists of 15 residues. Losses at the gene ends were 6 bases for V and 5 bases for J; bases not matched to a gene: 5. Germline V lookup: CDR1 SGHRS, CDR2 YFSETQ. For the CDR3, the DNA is TGCGCCAGCACCCGGACTAGCGGGGGGGCCGAGACCCAGTACTTC. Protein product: CASTRTSGGAETQYF.

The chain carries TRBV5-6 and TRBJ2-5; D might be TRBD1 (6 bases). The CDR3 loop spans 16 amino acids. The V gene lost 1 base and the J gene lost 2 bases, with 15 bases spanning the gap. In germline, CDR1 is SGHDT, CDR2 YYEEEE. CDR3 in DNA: TGTGCCAGCAGCTTGCTAGGGGACACCCCACAAGAGACCCAGTACTTC. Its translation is CASSLLGDTPQETQYF.

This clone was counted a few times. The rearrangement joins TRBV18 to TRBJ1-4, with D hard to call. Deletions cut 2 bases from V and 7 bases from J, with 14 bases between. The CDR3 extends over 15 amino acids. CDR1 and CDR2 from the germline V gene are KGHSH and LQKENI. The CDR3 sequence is CASSPMATTTEKLFF. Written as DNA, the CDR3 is TGTGCCAGCTCACCAATGGCAACAACCACTGAAAAACTGTTTTTT.

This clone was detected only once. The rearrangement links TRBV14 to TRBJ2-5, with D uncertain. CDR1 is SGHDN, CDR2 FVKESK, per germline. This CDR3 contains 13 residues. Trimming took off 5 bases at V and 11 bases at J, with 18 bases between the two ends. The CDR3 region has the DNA TGTGCCAGCAGCATCAGCATAGTCTCGACGCAGTACTTC. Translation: CASSISIVSTQYF.